These 18 T cell receptor beta chains were sequenced from one sample in a study of cytomegalovirus exposure and HLA in healthy donors. The PCR ran on 60 Vbeta and 13 Jbeta primers. TCRdb's table, derived via immunoSEQ multiplex PCR, lists solely in-frame clones and lacks some. The sample carries over 150,000 clones, 68% recorded once. Input material: PBMCs. The source is a woman between 18 and 29 years old in good health and CMV-seropositive.

This chain links TRBV4-1 with TRBJ1-2; maybe TRBD1 (6 bases). This CDR3 spans 16 amino acids. The V gene lost 0 bases and the J gene lost 4 bases, with 15 bases spanning the gap. Germline V CDR1 and CDR2: MGHRA, YSYEKL. CDR3 residues: CASSQDYTGPSYGYTF. The CDR3 DNA is TGCGCCAGCAGCCAAGATTACACAGGGCCCTCCTATGGCTACACCTTC.

This clone was recorded only once. The V and J genes are TRBV28 and TRBJ1-1; D possibly corresponds to TRBD1 (5 bases). The V end was cut by 8 bases, the J end by 7 bases, with 23 bases between. The CDR3 is 15 residues long. Germline V gene data show CDR1 as MDHEN and CDR2 as SYDVKM. This chain's CDR3 is CASGLTEWGGVEAFF. CDR3 coding DNA: TGTGCCAGCGGATTGACAGAGTGGGGGGGGGTTGAAGCTTTCTTT.

This clone was detected only a few times. V usage is TRBV19 and J usage is TRBJ2-2; no definite D call. There are 16 residues in the CDR3. CDR1 is LNHDA and CDR2 is SQIVND in the germline V gene (reference sequence). Trimming took off 5 bases at V and 3 bases at J, with 16 bases between the two ends. Here the CDR3 reads CASSRSPLRDTGELFF. The CDR3 DNA reads TGTGCCAGTAGTCGCTCGCCACTTAGAGACACCGGGGAGCTGTTTTTT. The whole variable domain, filled in from reference TRBV19 and TRBJ2-2, reads DGGITQSPKYLFRKEGQNVTLSCEQNLNHDAMYWYRQDPGQGLRLIYYSQIVNDFQKGDIAEGYSVSREKKESFPLTVTSAQKNPTAFYLCASSRSPLRDTGELFFGEGSRLTVL.

The chain uses TRBV5-1 and TRBJ2-7; TRBD1 matches 8 bases. V trimming: 4 bases; J trimming: 3 bases; junction bases outside the gene matches: 3. The CDR3 contains 13 residues. Germline CDR1 and CDR2: SGHRS and YFSETQ. This CDR3 reads CASSLDRVYEQYF. The CDR3 DNA follows: TGCGCCAGCAGCCTGGACAGGGTCTACGAGCAGTACTTC.

This clone has only a few counts. DNA of the CDR3: TGTGCCAGCAGCTTAGGGCTTATCACCGGGGAGCTGTTTTTT. Protein product: CASSLGLITGELFF. This chain joins TRBV7-9 and TRBJ2-2; D is uncertain. Germline V gene data show CDR1 as SEHNR and CDR2 as FQNEAQ (reference sequence). The CDR3 loop spans 14 amino acids. V lost 1 base and J 4 bases, leaving 7 bases between the germline ends.

J is TRBJ1-1 and V is TRBV27; TRBD1 is a possible D gene (5 bases). There are 13 residues in the CDR3. Germline CDR1 MNHEY, CDR2 SMNVEV (reference sequence). V was pared by 1 base and J by 4 bases, with 7 bases between. The CDR3 DNA follows: TGTGCCAGCAGTTTATACAGGACCACTGAAGCTTTCTTT. Protein product: CASSLYRTTEAFF.

Only a few counts were recorded for this clone. This chain joins TRBV18 and TRBJ2-6; D perhaps matches TRBD1 (5 bases). In germline, CDR1 is KGHSH, CDR2 LQKENI. This CDR3 contains 15 residues. Trimming took 1 base from V and 1 from J, leaving 5 bases between them. The CDR3 here is CASSPRTSGANVLTF. The CDR3 region has the DNA TGTGCCAGCTCACCACGGACATCTGGGGCCAACGTCCTGACTTTC.

This clone has a single count. The rearrangement links TRBV11-1 to TRBJ2-1; D gene unclear. The CDR3 has 15 amino acids. Trimming stripped 4 bases from V and 0 bases from J, with 10 bases between. Germline V gene sequence: CDR1 SGHAT, CDR2 FQDESV (reference sequence). CDR3 bases: TGTGCCAGCAGCTCGCGGTATGGCTCCTACAATGAGCAGTTCTTC. Its translation is CASSSRYGSYNEQFF.

This clone came up a few times. The CDR3 is CASSLRGHSTDTQYF. In DNA form, the CDR3 reads TGTGCCAGCTCCCTCCGCGGGCACTCCACAGATACGCAGTATTTT. The chain has TRBV13 and TRBJ2-3; tentative D call: TRBD2 (5 bases). Germline V gives CDR1 PRHDT, CDR2 FYEKMQ (reference sequence). The V gene lost 8 bases and the J gene lost 2 bases, with 17 bases spanning the gap. The CDR3 length is 15 residues.

This chain links TRBV27 with TRBJ2-1; TRBD2 matches 9 bases. This CDR3 comprises 17 residues. V was clipped by 5 bases and J by 8 bases; unmatched bases: 16. Per the germline V gene, CDR1 is MNHEY and CDR2 is SMNVEV (reference sequence). CDR3 region: CASSPTSTSGRLDEQFF. CDR3 nucleotide sequence: TGTGCCAGCAGTCCTACAAGTACAAGCGGGAGGCTGGATGAGCAGTTCTTC.

The CDR3 bases are TGTGCCAGCAGTTTAGGTATGCGGCTGACGGGGCAAGAGACCCAGTACTTC. Amino acid sequence: CASSLGMRLTGQETQYF. V and J are TRBV28 and TRBJ2-5; the D gene is possibly TRBD2 (5 bases). CDR3 length equals 17 residues. CDR1 is MDHEN, CDR2 SYDVKM, per germline. Trimming took 2 bases from V and 2 from J, leaving 18 bases between them. Supplemented by reference TRBV28 and TRBJ2-5, the full variable domain reads DVKVTQSSRYLVKRTGEKVFLECVQDMDHENMFWYRQDPGLGLRLIYFSYDVKMKEKGDIPEGYSVSREKKERFSLILESASTNQTSMYLCASSLGMRLTGQETQYFGPGTRLLVL.

The chain is built from TRBV20-1 and TRBJ1-4; unclear D gene. Trimming took off 6 bases at V and 4 bases at J, with 3 bases between the two ends. Germline V gives CDR1 DFQATT, CDR2 SNEGSKA (reference sequence). The CDR3 consists of 10 residues. In DNA, the CDR3 is TGCAGTGCCTTTAATGAAAAACTGTTTTTT. Its translation: CSAFNEKLFF.

The V call is TRBV19, the J call TRBJ2-1; no reliable D call. The CDR3 extends over 13 amino acids. V lost 4 bases and J lost 7, with 11 bases in between. Germline CDR1 and CDR2: LNHDA and SQIVND (reference sequence). The CDR3 nucleotides are TGTGCCAGTAGTAGCTATTCTGCAAATGAGCAGTTCTTC. As protein: CASSSYSANEQFF.

The J gene is TRBJ2-5, the V gene TRBV11-2, with 11 bases aligning to TRBD1. Germline assignment: CDR1 SGHAT and CDR2 FQNNGV. The CDR3 is 15 residues long. V dropped 5 bases and J dropped 5; count of bases not matched to a gene: 7. In nucleotides, the CDR3 is TGTGCCAGCAGCCAAAGGACAGGGGGCAAGGAGACCCAGTACTTC. Residues: CASSQRTGGKETQYF.

V gene TRBV28 combines with J gene TRBJ1-2, with D maybe TRBD1 (5 bases). This CDR3 contains 14 residues. Germline V gene data show CDR1 as MDHEN and CDR2 as SYDVKM. V was shortened by 4 bases and J by 4 bases, with 13 bases between the two germline ends. The CDR3 DNA follows: TGTGCCAGCAGTTCACACGGGGGACTCTATGGCTACACCTTC. This translates into CASSSHGGLYGYTF.

This sequence joins TRBV9 and TRBJ2-1, with a tentative D call TRBD2 (6 bases). This CDR3 spans 17 amino acids. With 3 bases removed from V and 6 bases from J, the gap between germline ends came to 22 bases. CDR1 and CDR2 from the germline V gene are SGDLS and YYNGEE. The DNA for the CDR3 is TGTGCCAGCAGCGCCCCCCTCGGGGCCGGCGGGGTCAATGAGCAGTTCTTC. Its translation is CASSAPLGAGGVNEQFF.

This rearrangement joins TRBV7-2 to TRBJ2-5, with 9 bases aligning to TRBD2. Per germline, CDR1 SGHTA and CDR2 FQGNSA. The V gene end was trimmed by 5 bases and the J gene end by 7 bases; junction bases not matched to a gene: 8. The CDR3 runs 14 residues. The CDR3 coding sequence is TGTGCCAGCAGCCCAGGGCGGGGGGGAGGGACCCAGTACTTC. Translation: CASSPGRGGGTQYF.

The rearrangement uses TRBV29-1 and TRBJ1-4; 7 nucleotides align to TRBD1. The CDR3 extends over 12 amino acids. CDR1 is SQVTM and CDR2 is ANQGSEA in the germline V gene. V was clipped by 4 bases and J by 7 bases; unmatched bases: 3. DNA for the CDR3: TGCAGCGTTGGACAGGGAGGTGAAAAACTGTTTTTT. Its protein product is CSVGQGGEKLFF.